This paragraph covers one T cell receptor beta chain sequence. This clone's antigen is unknown. The sample originates from a study of monozygotic twins with inflammatory bowel disease (dated by TCRdb to between 2018 and 2021). As for the study more broadly: The full study comprised 28 monozygotic twin pairs: nine German pairs (four IBD-concordant, five IBD-discordant) and 19 IBD-discordant Danish pairs. Each individual had, on average, about 151 000 unique TCRalpha sequences and 181 000 unique TCRbeta sequences available for analysis. The search for disease-associated traits relied mainly on comparing IBD patients with their genetically identical healthy co-twins within discordant pairs.

CDR1 is given as DFQATT and CDR2 as SNEGSKA, both from the germline V gene (reference sequence). The CDR3 runs 15 amino acids, cysteine and phenylalanine included. No DNA was logged. What the study reported, not specific to this receptor: No difference in repertoire similarity was observed between concordant and discordant twins, possibly owing to limited statistical power. No single strong signal or clonotype linked to IBD turned up in the results, so the idea that one exists was not supported. Compared with healthy twins, IBD patients had fewer clonotypes in common with other individuals, a difference most pronounced in patients showing signs of disease activity. IBD patients had lower TCRbeta repertoire diversity, measured by the inverse Simpson index, than their healthy co-twins. Because patients received different immunosuppressive treatments, the repertoires may have picked up extra background noise and variability between individuals. The analysis was unable to tell apart different T cell subtypes.

The library was prepared using 5' RACE. Each TCR library was prepared from about 3,400 ng of total RNA. For each sample, cDNA was synthesized in eight separate reactions using SMARTScribe reverse transcriptase. Unique molecular identifiers containing a 6-nucleotide sample barcode were introduced through template switching during cDNA synthesis. Two nested PCRs of 16 and 9 cycles amplified the TCRalpha and TCRbeta cDNA, and bead purification followed each PCR. Before amplification, the cDNA was treated with uracil DNA-glycosylase and purified using the QIAquick PCR purification kit. The second PCR added Illumina TruSeq-compatible adapters along with sample-specific barcodes. Library quality and concentration were checked on TapeStation and Qubit, and libraries were pooled at approximately 5 ng each. Pooled libraries were sequenced on an Illumina HiSeq2500 single-index Rapid Run with 2 x 100 bp reads and custom sequencing primers. As for the original processing: MiGEC version 1.2.6 was used for UMI-based consensus assembly, which corrected PCR and sequencing errors. MiXCR version 2.1.1 was used to carry out V(D)J alignment, clonotype assembly and CDR3 extraction. To normalise gene usage, clonotype sharing and MAIT/NKT TCR abundance, the top 1000, 10 000 and 20 000 clonotypes in each sample were analysed. After downsampling to 27 000 UMIs, diversity was calculated as the inverse Simpson index using the vegan R package. Paired Mann-Whitney U tests were applied to discordant twin pairs, and Benjamini-Hochberg correction was used for multiple testing. Once TCRdb had reprocessed the reads, it stored one entry per CDR3 protein sequence and supplied no DNA. TCRdb, rather than the study authors, made the V and J calls. This sample's table has entries for 420,000 or so distinct CDR3 sequences. The ten most abundant clones make up 2% to 3% of the sample.

From each donor, an approximately 2.7 ml peripheral blood sample was collected into PAXgene tubes and kept at -80 degrees C. Without T cell sorting, total RNA was isolated from whole blood using the PAXgene blood miRNA kit on an automated QIAcube. Peripheral blood from monozygotic twin pairs, either concordant or discordant for inflammatory bowel disease, underwent deep TCRalpha and TCRbeta repertoire profiling that used unique molecular barcoding. Smoking habits were recorded for all twin pairs, and each individual was classified as a current, former or never smoker. The rearrangement combines TRBV20-1 with TRBJ2-7; TCRdb calls TRBD1, which cannot be checked without DNA. Sequences were obtained from blood. The receptor was derived from a human donor with ulcerative colitis or Crohn's disease, or a healthy co-twin of an affected twin (not recorded which). The CDR3 sequence is CSAIRKQGNPHEQYF.